This T cell receptor beta chain was sequenced for a study of OX40 agonist ivuxolimab in advanced cancers. For the study at large: Head and neck, renal cell, melanoma or hepatocellular carcinoma were the cancers that dose-escalation patients had. Study results and limitations: The antigens recognized by the expanded peripheral T cells, that is their antigen specificity, were not determined. Clonal expansion in partial responders at 0.1-3.0 mg/kg ranked among the lowest. Doses of 0.1 to 3.0 mg/kg were accompanied by clonal expansion of CD4+ and CD8+ blood T cells by week 6.

The CDR3 spans 14 residues. Germline V gene data show CDR1 as MNHEY and CDR2 as SMNVEV (reference sequence). The ends were cut back, 11 bases at V and 4 bases at J, with 15 bases in the middle. Only in-frame clones appear in the TCRdb table, and some are missing; sequencing was by immunoSEQ multiplex PCR. The table has 98,000 or so clones, 90% to 95% seen once. This clone was counted a few times. What it binds is not known. Material: CD4+ or CD8+ T cells sorted from blood, obtained in a trial of the OX40 agonist ivuxolimab. The chain carries TRBV27 and TRBJ2-6, with D perhaps matching TRBD1 or TRBD2 (5 bases each). This clonotype was sampled from an adult with an advanced solid tumor such as melanoma, head and neck, liver or kidney cancer. CDR3 DNA sequence: TGTGCCGTCGGACCGTGGGACGGGGCCAACGTCCTGACTTTC. The encoded protein is CAVGPWDGANVLTF.